This T cell receptor beta chain was recovered during a study of blood T cells in healthy people across ages (dated by TCRdb to about 2015). The study in broad terms: In model experiments, template switching captured roughly one uniquely barcoded TCR beta cDNA molecule for every two T cells. The study measured age-related changes in TCR beta repertoire diversity using deep sequencing normalized with unique cDNA molecular identifiers. Four age groups were formed from the donors: young (average approximately 15 years), middle-aged (approximately 39), aged (about 62) and long-lived (about 75). To avoid experimental bias, donors of different ages were spread randomly across the sequencing lanes. For two donors (one aged 18 to 29 and one aged 80 or older), the study analyzed two additional independent replicas of 1 million unique cDNA reads from the same blood draw.

As concerns this clonotype: The antigen it binds to is not known. Per-base quality was not reported, and no clone a single base away is much larger than it.

The approximately 41 donors, aged about 6 to 95 years, were systemically healthy Caucasian individuals from Russia. About 9.6 milliliters of peripheral blood were collected from each donor into EDTA-treated Vacutainer tubes. Ficoll-Paque density-gradient centrifugation was used to isolate PBMCs, with at least 7 million per sample. Trizol reagent was used to extract total RNA from PBMCs, with at least 5.5 micrograms per sample. For every donor, an aliquot of PBMCs went through flow cytometry to measure the percentages of naive CD45RAhigh/CD27high T cells. Inclusive of the bounding cysteine and phenylalanine, the CDR3 is 15 residues long. Of all the DNA, just the CDR3 is kept, 45 bases in frame from base 1. V is shortened by 5 bases, J by 9 bases, and the region joining them spans 17 bases. CDR1 and CDR2 are drawn from the germline V gene: MNHEY, SVGAGI. The full study reports these points: Bulk unsorted PBMC profiling prevented conclusive comparison of naive and antigen-experienced compartments. Observed TCR beta diversity correlated strongly with the percentage of naive T cells measured by flow cytometry. Observed TCR beta diversity per million T cells fell roughly linearly with age, and a significant reduction was already apparent by age roughly 40. Because the CMV infection status of the donors was unknown, age-related changes in expanded clonotypes may potentially have been confounded. Estimates of total diversity based on one million sequenced T cells were considered lower bounds and underestimates. Compared with the aged group, the long-lived group had more naive CD4+ T cells, fewer expanded clones and increased TCR diversity, a pattern suggesting age selection.

Library construction relied on 5' RACE. Sequencing took place on an Illumina HiSeq 2500. The second PCR ran for about 6 to 12 cycles and used a J-beta primer mix along with a sample-barcoded 5' primer. A template-switch 5' adaptor carrying 12 random nucleotides introduced a unique molecular identifier onto each TCR beta cDNA molecule. Each sample yielded at least 3 million CDR3-containing paired-end reads. The Mint cDNA synthesis kit, primed by a TRBC-specific oligonucleotide, was used to synthesize first-strand cDNA from all RNA. Following uracil-DNA glycosylase treatment, a first 18-cycle PCR with universal primers M1SS and BC2_uni_R was performed on all cDNA. Turning to the authors' computational methods: Each sample was normalized by randomly selecting 1 million high-quality reads, each carrying a distinct molecular identifier. Instead of being binned into consensus sequences, reads with shared molecular identifiers were discarded. MiTCR, run with a Q25 quality threshold and the strictest error-elimination algorithm, handled CDR3 identification, clonotype clustering and error correction. A nonparametric unseen species model using Euler transformation provided a lower-bound estimate of total TCR beta diversity. Through fastp at Q25 and MiXCR, TCRdb rebuilt clones from the public reads, retaining in-frame beta chains. Rows with one shared CDR3 protein collapse into an entry with the most common genes and DNA. TCRdb assigned the V and J calls; the authors' analysis was not used. Present in this sample are about 760,000 distinct CDR3 sequences, about 56% of which were seen just once. Roughly 25% of the sample rests with the top ten.

The rearrangement combines TRBV6-5 with TRBJ1-6; TRBD1 is perhaps the D gene, given 5 matching bases. Sample: blood. The clonotype originates from a man in his forties in good health. In nucleotide form, the sequence is TGTGCCAGCAGTCCGGGACCGAGGCGGGGTTCACCCCTCCACTTT. Its protein is CASSPGPRRGSPLHF.